The 26 T cell receptor beta chains presented below share a single source sample, sequenced in a study of blood T cell repertoires in COVID-19. Some clones are missing from TCRdb's copy, which holds only in-frame ones; the method was immunoSEQ multiplex PCR. The sample has roughly 93,000 clones; roughly nine tenths are singletons. The sequenced sample consisted of peripheral blood. All receptors derive from a man aged 45-60 years with acute or convalescent COVID-19.

The V call is TRBV19, the J call TRBJ2-2, with 7 positions matching TRBD2. This CDR3 comprises 15 residues. V lost 6 bases and J lost 2; bases outside the gene matches: 6. The V gene's germline CDR1 is LNHDA and CDR2 SQIVND (reference sequence). In DNA form, the CDR3 reads TGTGCCAGTAGCACGACTAGCTCAAACACCGGGGAGCTGTTTTTT. Amino acid sequence: CASSTTSSNTGELFF.

The chain couples TRBV28 to TRBJ2-7, with D perhaps TRBD2 (6 bases). CDR1 and CDR2 from the germline V gene are MDHEN and SYDVKM. V was trimmed by 7 bases and J by 0 bases, leaving 16 bases between them. The CDR3 spans 15 residues. In nucleotides, the CDR3 is TGTGCCAGCAATACCGGGACTGGGGGCTCCTACGAGCAGTACGTC. Translation: CASNTGTGGSYEQYV.

This chain links TRBV7-9 with TRBJ1-1; D remains unclear. Trimming took 3 bases from V and 4 from J, leaving 9 bases between them. CDR3 length: 13 amino acids. Germline CDR1 and CDR2: SEHNR and FQNEAQ (reference sequence). CDR3 region: CASSFPRPTEAFF. The CDR3 nucleotides are TGTGCCAGCAGCTTTCCGCGGCCCACTGAAGCTTTCTTT.

This sequence joins TRBV5-1 and TRBJ1-6, with unresolved D. The CDR3 runs to 15 residues. Germline CDR1 and CDR2: SGHRS and YFSETQ. The germline V and J ends were trimmed by 0 bases and 2 bases, with 6 bases remaining between them. The CDR3 is CASSLDYPYNSPLHF. The CDR3 bases are TGCGCCAGCAGCTTGGACTACCCCTATAATTCACCCCTCCACTTT.

This chain uses TRBV6-5 with TRBJ1-3, with D perhaps matching TRBD1 (5 bases). This CDR3 contains 14 residues. The germline V gene encodes CDR1 MNHEY and CDR2 SVGAGI. Trimming took 6 bases from V and 0 from J, leaving 9 bases between them. The CDR3 DNA sequence: TGTGCCAGCAGGCAGGGCCTCTCTGGAAACACCATATATTTT. This encodes CASRQGLSGNTIYF.

V is TRBV19 and J is TRBJ1-1, with 11 positions matching TRBD1. Germline CDR1 is LNHDA and CDR2 is SQIVND (reference sequence). The CDR3 sequence is 14 residues long. V lost 9 bases and J lost 6; bases outside the gene matches: 9. CDR3 bases: TGTGCCAGCAGGACAGGGGGCGATGGGGCTGAAGCTTTCTTT. It yields the protein CASRTGGDGAEAFF.

This chain joins TRBV7-9 and TRBJ2-7; 9 nucleotides align to TRBD1. Trimming cost V 5 bases and J 5 bases; bases outside gene matches: 7. The length of the CDR3 is 14 residues. Germline CDR1 is SEHNR and CDR2 is FQNEAQ (reference sequence). The DNA for the CDR3 is TGTGCCAGCAGCCTCTGGACAGGGGTTGACGAGCAGTACTTC. It specifies CASSLWTGVDEQYF.

The V and J genes are TRBV25-1 and TRBJ2-3; D call uncertain. There are 14 residues in the CDR3. Trimming pared 3 bases from V and 1 base from J, leaving 8 bases between. Germline assignment: CDR1 MGHDK and CDR2 SYGVNS. CDR3 sequence reads: CASSDAAGTDTQYF. For the CDR3, the DNA is TGTGCCAGCAGTGATGCTGCAGGCACAGATACGCAGTATTTT. Full variable domain (outside the CDR3, taken from reference TRBV25-1 and TRBJ2-3): EADIYQTPRYLVIGTGKKITLECSQTMGHDKMYWYQQDPGMELHLIHYSYGVNSTEKGDLSSESTVSRIRTEHFPLTLESARPSHTSQYLCASSDAAGTDTQYFGPGTRLTVL.

A word on this clone: The CDR3 does not close with the conserved phenylalanine or tryptophan, likely indicating a read error. No DNA is shown, since the ends of the CDR3 on it are uncertain; the CDR3 is the one TCRdb lists. The chain has TRBV2 and TRBJ2-7; the table calls TRBD1, which could not be checked here. Germline V gene sequence: CDR1 SNHLY, CDR2 FYNNEI. The CDR3 is made up of 11 amino acids, end residues included. This chain's CDR3 is CASRPPGQAGL.

This clone appeared a few times. The gene calls are TRBV30 and TRBJ1-2; a weak D match, TRBD1 (6 bases). The germline V and J ends were trimmed by 0 bases and 8 bases, with 13 bases remaining between them. The CDR3 is 13 amino acids. CDR1 is GTSNPN and CDR2 is SVGIG in the germline V gene (reference sequence). The CDR3, as DNA: TGTGCCTGGAGTGTTGTCCAGGGGTGGGGCTACACCTTC. It codes for CAWSVVQGWGYTF.

J is TRBJ2-3 and V is TRBV7-7; D gene uncertain. This CDR3 has 13 residues. Per germline, CDR1 SSHAT and CDR2 FNYEAQ (reference sequence). With 5 bases removed from V and 1 base from J, the gap between germline ends came to 7 bases. The DNA for the CDR3 is TGTGCCAGCAGCGCGAGCGGCACAGATACGCAGTATTTT. This encodes CASSASGTDTQYF.

This chain connects TRBV5-6 to TRBJ2-7; D is possibly TRBD1 (6 bases). Trimming pared 4 bases from V and 2 bases from J, leaving 13 bases between. In germline, CDR1 is SGHDT, CDR2 YYEEEE. The CDR3 length is 14 residues. CDR3 sequence: CASSVFQGTYEQYF. As DNA, the CDR3 is TGTGCCAGCAGCGTCTTTCAGGGGACCTACGAGCAGTACTTC.

On this clone: The junction departs from germline at one end; a sequencing error may be responsible. V and J are TRBV3-1 (or the pseudogene TRBV3-2) and TRBJ2-1, with 16 nucleotides matching TRBD2. Looked up from germline, CDR1 is LGHDT and CDR2 is YNNKEL (reference sequence). The CDR3 is 15 residues long. DNA for the CDR3: TGTGCCAGCAGCCCCGGGACTAGCGGGGGGGCTGAGGAGTTCTTC. The encoded protein is CASSPGTSGGAEEFF.

A few counts support this clone. V usage is TRBV27 and J usage is TRBJ1-2, with a weak D call TRBD1 (5 bases). The CDR3 is 13 amino acids. V lost 5 bases, J lost 5 bases, and 12 bases lay in between. Germline CDR1 MNHEY, CDR2 SMNVEV (reference sequence). The CDR3 reads CASSTGTGYGYTF. Here the CDR3 DNA reads TGTGCCAGCAGTACCGGGACTGGTTATGGCTACACCTTC.

V usage is TRBV9 and J usage is TRBJ2-5, with 11 bases identical to TRBD2. Germline V gene sequence: CDR1 SGDLS, CDR2 YYNGEE. This CDR3 is 17 amino acids long. V trimming: 0 bases; J trimming: 5 bases; junction bases outside the gene matches: 9. CDR3 sequence (DNA): TGTGCCAGCAGCGTAGGACCGGGACTAGCGGCTCCGGAGACCCAGTACTTC. This encodes CASSVGPGLAAPETQYF.

The V gene is TRBV7-2, the J gene TRBJ2-7, with 8 nucleotides matching TRBD1. This CDR3 contains 15 residues. In germline, CDR1 is SGHTA, CDR2 FQGNSA. The V segment lost 2 bases and the J segment 6 bases; nucleotides outside the gene matches: 9. DNA for the CDR3: TGTGCCAGCAGCTTAATTCCCGACAGGGGCGGCGAGCAGTACTTC. It translates to CASSLIPDRGGEQYF. The full variable domain, with the rest looked up from reference TRBV7-2 and TRBJ2-7, is GAGVSQSPSNKVTEKGKDVELRCDPISGHTALYWYRQSLGQGLEFLIYFQGNSAPDKSGLPSDRFSAERTGGSVSTLTIQRTQQEDSAVYLCASSLIPDRGGEQYFGPGTRLTVT.

The V and J genes are TRBV6-5 and TRBJ1-4; TRBD1 aligns across 7 bases. The germline V gene has CDR1 MNHEY and CDR2 SVGAGI. The CDR3 is 13 amino acids. After removal of 8 bases from V and 1 base from J, the junction contained 1 base not matched to a gene. The CDR3 DNA reads as TGTGCCAGCCGACAGGGAACTAATGAAAAACTGTTTTTT. Residues: CASRQGTNEKLFF.

The V gene is TRBV3-1 (or the pseudogene TRBV3-2), the J gene TRBJ2-5; D is possibly TRBD2 (6 bases). The V gene's germline CDR1 is LGHDT and CDR2 YNNKEL (reference sequence). CDR3 length: 15 amino acids. Trimming stripped 1 base from V and 1 base from J, with 10 bases between. CDR3: CASSQAPSVQETQYF. Here the CDR3 DNA reads TGTGCCAGCAGCCAAGCCCCTAGCGTCCAAGAGACCCAGTACTTC.

This chain links TRBV6-5 with TRBJ2-3; 8 nucleotides match TRBD1. Trimming at V came to 2 bases and at J to 6 bases, leaving 7 bases not matched to a gene. CDR1 is MNHEY and CDR2 is SVGAGI in the germline V gene. The CDR3 has 15 residues. CDR3 sequence: CASSYEDRAKDTQYF. The DNA of the CDR3 is TGTGCCAGCAGTTACGAGGACAGGGCCAAGGATACGCAGTATTTT.

The chain links TRBV6-4 to TRBJ2-1; 7 positions match TRBD2. The CDR3 totals 14 residues. V dropped 2 bases and J dropped 3; count of bases not matched to a gene: 1. Germline-derived CDR1 and CDR2 are MRHNA and SNTAGT. CDR3 bases: TGTGCCAGCAGTGACACGGGGGGCTACAATGAGCAGTTCTTC. Translation: CASSDTGGYNEQFF.

There are a few counts of this clone. The chain couples TRBV19 to TRBJ1-1, with 8 bases matching TRBD1. Losses at the gene ends were 4 bases for V and 4 bases for J; bases not matched to a gene: 5. The CDR3 is 14 amino acids. Germline V gene lookup returns CDR1 LNHDA and CDR2 SQIVND (reference sequence). CDR3 residues: CASSRTGSFTEAFF. The CDR3, as DNA: TGTGCCAGTAGTAGGACAGGGAGTTTCACTGAAGCTTTCTTT. The variable domain in full, completed from reference TRBV19 and TRBJ1-1, reads DGGITQSPKYLFRKEGQNVTLSCEQNLNHDAMYWYRQDPGQGLRLIYYSQIVNDFQKGDIAEGYSVSREKKESFPLTVTSAQKNPTAFYLCASSRTGSFTEAFFGQGTRLTVV.

The V call is TRBV5-1, the J call TRBJ2-5; 7 bases agree with TRBD2. The junction had 11 bases not matched to a gene; V was cut back by 4 bases and J by 5 bases. Germline V gives CDR1 SGHRS, CDR2 YFSETQ. This CDR3 contains 15 residues. The CDR3 sequence: CASSPPTAGEETQYF. CDR3 nucleotide sequence: TGCGCCAGCAGCCCCCCCACGGCGGGGGAGGAGACCCAGTACTTC. Drawing the rest from reference TRBV5-1 and TRBJ2-5, the complete variable domain is KAGVTQTPRYLIKTRGQQVTLSCSPISGHRSVSWYQQTPGQGLQFLFEYFSETQRNKGNFPGRFSGRQFSNSRSEMNVSTLELGDSALYLCASSPPTAGEETQYFGPGTRLLVL.

The genes are TRBV14 and TRBJ2-2; 8 bases are a match to TRBD1. After removal of 5 bases from V and 4 bases from J, the junction contained 0 bases not matched to a gene. Looked up from germline, CDR1 is SGHDN and CDR2 is FVKESK. CDR3 length: 13 amino acids. The CDR3 loop reads CASSDRGTGELFF. The CDR3 nucleotides are TGTGCCAGCAGCGACAGGGGCACCGGGGAGCTGTTTTTT.

This chain connects TRBV10-3 to TRBJ1-6, with TRBD1 as a possible D gene (5 bases). Germline V gene lookup returns CDR1 ENHRY and CDR2 SYGVKD. The CDR3 spans 15 residues. Trimming cost V 3 bases and J 7 bases, with 13 bases left between them. CDR3 DNA: TGTGCCATCAGTGAAGGGCAGGGCGACAATTCACCCCTCCACTTT. This codes for CAISEGQGDNSPLHF.

This sequence joins TRBV6-5 and TRBJ2-3; no clear D gene. The CDR3 loop spans 15 amino acids. Germline-derived CDR1 and CDR2 are MNHEY and SVGAGI. The V end was cut by 2 bases, the J end by 2 bases, with 11 bases between. CDR3 sequence: CASSYRRLVTDTQYF. CDR3 DNA: TGTGCCAGCAGTTACCGCAGGTTGGTCACAGATACGCAGTATTTT.

The chain uses TRBV12-5 and TRBJ2-2; 9 bases are shared with TRBD2. Germline CDR1 LGHNT, CDR2 FRNRAP. The CDR3 has 17 amino acids. The trim removed 3 bases at V and 4 bases at J, leaving 9 bases unmatched. The CDR3, as DNA: TGTGCTAGTGGTTTAGGCGCGGGGGGGCCCGGCACCGGGGAGCTGTTTTTT. Encoded protein: CASGLGAGGPGTGELFF. The full variable domain, with the rest looked up from reference TRBV12-5 and TRBJ2-2, is DARVTQTPRHKVTEMGQEVTMRCQPILGHNTVFWYRQTMMQGLELLAYFRNRAPLDDSGMPKDRFSAEMPDATLATLKIQPSEPRDSAVYFCASGLGAGGPGTGELFFGEGSRLTVL.